These T cell receptor beta chains were read from a single sample in a study of blood T cell repertoires in COVID-19. Repertoires were generated with immunoSEQ multiplex PCR, while TCRdb's copy carries only in-frame clones and drops some. Of more than 70,000 clones in the sample, 75% to 85% were seen once. Sequencing input: peripheral blood. The receptors shown here come from an older woman with acute or convalescent COVID-19. Both conserved end residues are part of each CDR3. The D gene is left open where the match is weak. The listing skips clone size in some rows; elsewhere it reads once, few, many or a size class.

V: TRBV7-3
J: TRBJ1-2
size: few
D: TRBD1
DNA: TGTGCCAGCAGCTCAACAGGACAGGGGGTTGGCTACACCTTC
CDR3: CASSSTGQGVGYTF

V: TRBV5-1
J: TRBJ1-4
size: -
D: TRBD1
DNA: TGCGCCAGCAGCTGGATTGGACAGGGGAATGAAAAACTGTTTTTT
CDR3: CASSWIGQGNEKLFF

V: TRBV28
J: TRBJ2-7
size: -
D: TRBD2
DNA: TGTGCCAGCAGTCCGGGACTAGGGTCTTCCGAGCAGTACTTC
CDR3: CASSPGLGSSEQYF

V: TRBV15
J: TRBJ2-2
size: -
D: -
DNA: TGTGCCACCAGCAGAGCCCCTCGGTTCGCCAAAAACACCGGGGAGCTGTTTTTT
CDR3: CATSRAPRFAKNTGELFF

V: TRBV6-6
J: TRBJ2-7
size: -
D: TRBD2
DNA: TGTGCCAGCAGTCGATCCTCAGCGGGAGGTTTGGAGCAGTACTTC
CDR3: CASSRSSAGGLEQYF

V: TRBV28
J: TRBJ2-7
size: -
D: TRBD1
DNA: TGTGCCAGCAGCCCTGCAGGGGGCGAATACGAGCAGTACTTC
CDR3: CASSPAGGEYEQYF

V: TRBV2
J: TRBJ2-1
size: -
D: TRBD1
DNA: TGTGCCAGCAGTGAAGCAGGGGGCCCCTACAATGAGCAGTTCTTC
CDR3: CASSEAGGPYNEQFF

V: TRBV13
J: TRBJ1-5
size: -
D: -
DNA: TGTGCCCCGACGGGGGGCGCGGATCAGCCCCAGCATTTT
CDR3: CAPTGGADQPQHF

V: TRBV21-1
J: TRBJ2-5
size: -
D: -
DNA: TGTGCCAGCAGCAATCGGCAGGGGGCTCGGGAGACCCAGTACTTC
CDR3: CASSNRQGARETQYF

V: TRBV19
J: TRBJ2-1
size: -
D: -
DNA: TGTGCCAGTAGTATAGACGTCCGGGAGCATGAGCAGTTCTTC
CDR3: CASSIDVREHEQFF

V: TRBV15
J: TRBJ1-2
size: -
D: -
DNA: TGTGCCACCAGCACGTTATGGCGGACAGTAACCTTATGCTACACCTTC
CDR3: CATSTLWRTVTLCYTF

V: TRBV30
J: TRBJ1-1
size: -
D: -
DNA: TGTGCCTGGAGACGGGACTCCTACACTGAAGCTTTCTTT
CDR3: CAWRRDSYTEAFF

V: TRBV27
J: TRBJ2-5
size: -
D: TRBD1
DNA: TGTGCCAGCAGTCATTGGGACAGTCAAGAGACCCAGTACTTC
CDR3: CASSHWDSQETQYF

V: TRBV6-2/TRBV6-3
J: TRBJ2-5
size: -
D: -
DNA: TGTGCCAGCAGTTACCTCAGGGGTGCAGAGACCCAGTACTTC
CDR3: CASSYLRGAETQYF

V: TRBV27
J: TRBJ2-5
size: once
D: -
DNA: TGTGCCAGCAGTTTGGCGGGTCCAGAGACCCAGTACTTC
CDR3: CASSLAGPETQYF

V: TRBV2
J: TRBJ2-7
size: -
D: -
DNA: TGTGCCAGCAGTTCAGGGAAGGCAACCTACGAGCAGTACTTC
CDR3: CASSSGKATYEQYF

V: TRBV28
J: TRBJ2-1
size: -
D: TRBD1
DNA: TGTGCCAGCCCACCAGGCAGGGGGCGTGCAACGCTATACAATGAGCAGTTCTTC
CDR3: CASPPGRGRATLYNEQFF

V: TRBV5-1
J: TRBJ1-2
size: -
D: -
DNA: TGCGCCAGCAGCTTGTATGGGGCTGGCTATGGCTACACCTTC
CDR3: CASSLYGAGYGYTF

V: TRBV10-1
J: TRBJ1-4
size: -
D: -
DNA: TGCGCCAGCAGTGAGTCGCGTGCAGGGGCGAGTAAACTGTTTTTT
CDR3: CASSESRAGASKLFF

V: TRBV2
J: TRBJ1-5
size: -
D: -
DNA: TGTGCCAGCAGTAAACGGGGAGCAAATCAGCCCCAGCATTTT
CDR3: CASSKRGANQPQHF

V: TRBV5-5
J: TRBJ1-5
size: few
D: -
DNA: TGTGCCAGCAGCTTGGGGGTGGGCTATAGCAATCAGCCCCAGCATTTT
CDR3: CASSLGVGYSNQPQHF

V: TRBV29-1
J: TRBJ1-1
size: once
D: -
DNA: TGCAGCGTAGCTCAGGGTGCTGGGGTCACTGAAGCTTTCTTT
CDR3: CSVAQGAGVTEAFF

V: TRBV7-8
J: TRBJ1-5
size: -
D: -
DNA: TGTGCCAGCAGCTTCGAACAGGGTAGCAATCAGCCCCAGCATTTT
CDR3: CASSFEQGSNQPQHF

V: TRBV6-5
J: TRBJ2-1
size: -
D: TRBD2
DNA: TGTGCCAGCAGTTACAAACGGGGGGGAGGGGAGCAGTTCTTC
CDR3: CASSYKRGGGEQFF

V: TRBV6-5
J: TRBJ1-1
size: once
D: -
DNA: TGTGCCAGCAGTTACCGAGGGTCTGAAGCTTTCTTT
CDR3: CASSYRGSEAFF

V: TRBV30
J: TRBJ1-3
size: few
D: -
DNA: TGTGCCTGGAGTGTCAAGAGCTCTGGAAACACCATATATTTT
CDR3: CAWSVKSSGNTIYF

V: TRBV5-8
J: TRBJ2-2
size: once
D: -
DNA: TGTGCCAGCAGCTTAGGCAGGCCGAACACCGGGGAGCTGTTTTTT
CDR3: CASSLGRPNTGELFF

V: TRBV6-6
J: TRBJ2-7
size: -
D: TRBD1
DNA: TGTGCCAGCAGTGGGACAGGGATCTCCGAGCAGTACTTC
CDR3: CASSGTGISEQYF

V: TRBV7-3
J: TRBJ2-3
size: -
D: TRBD2
DNA: TGTGCCAGCAGCCGTATAGCGGGAGGGCCTCCGGATACGCAGTATTTT
CDR3: CASSRIAGGPPDTQYF

V: TRBV7-9
J: TRBJ1-4
size: -
D: TRBD1
DNA: TGTGCCAGCAGCGTCGGGACAGGGTCCTTACCTAATGAAAAACTGTTTTTT
CDR3: CASSVGTGSLPNEKLFF

V: TRBV5-4
J: TRBJ2-1
size: few
D: TRBD1
DNA: TGTGCCAGCAGCTTGGGACAGGGCGTTTACAATGAGCAGTTCTTC
CDR3: CASSLGQGVYNEQFF

V: TRBV6-5
J: TRBJ1-2
size: few
D: TRBD1
DNA: TGTGCCAGCAGTTACTCGACACAGGGGAGTGGCGGCTACACCTTC
CDR3: CASSYSTQGSGGYTF

V: TRBV11-2
J: TRBJ2-7
size: -
D: -
DNA: TGTGCCAGCAGCTTAGAAAGGGGGTCTTACGAGCAGTACTTC
CDR3: CASSLERGSYEQYF

V: TRBV9
J: TRBJ1-4
size: -
D: -
DNA: TGTGCCAGCAATGTGGGGCCGGGTGAAAAACTGTTTTTT
CDR3: CASNVGPGEKLFF

V: TRBV28
J: TRBJ1-2
size: -
D: -
DNA: TGTGCCAGCAGTTTATCCGCAGAAAACTATGGCTACACCTTC
CDR3: CASSLSAENYGYTF

V: TRBV5-5
J: TRBJ1-6
size: -
D: TRBD1
DNA: TGTGCCAGCAGCTTGGCCGGACAGGGGGATTCACCCCTCCACTTT
CDR3: CASSLAGQGDSPLHF

V: TRBV5-4
J: TRBJ2-3
size: once
D: -
DNA: TGTGCCAGCAGCGATAAAGTAGCAGATACGCAGTATTTT
CDR3: CASSDKVADTQYF

V: TRBV30
J: TRBJ1-4
size: -
D: -
DNA: TGTGCCTGGAGTGACACACAGGGCGGCAGGGAAAAACTGTTTTTT
CDR3: CAWSDTQGGREKLFF

V: TRBV7-3
J: TRBJ2-2
size: -
D: -
DNA: TGTGCCAGCAGCCTTGGGGGAGGCTTGACCGGGGAGCTGTTTTTT
CDR3: CASSLGGGLTGELFF

V: TRBV10-3
J: TRBJ1-1
size: -
D: TRBD1
DNA: TGTGCCACAGGGGGAGTTAACACTGAAGCTTTCTTT
CDR3: CATGGVNTEAFF

V: TRBV9
J: TRBJ1-2
size: -
D: -
DNA: TGTGCCAGCAGCGTAGAGTTCGGCAGGGAGGATGGCTACACCTTC
CDR3: CASSVEFGREDGYTF

V: TRBV5-1
J: TRBJ2-7
size: few
D: TRBD1
DNA: TGCGCCAGCAGCTTCCAGGGGGCGGGTTGGAACGAGCAGTACTTC
CDR3: CASSFQGAGWNEQYF